This T cell receptor (beta chain) was sequenced in a study of control samples from healthy donors and cancer patients. Sequencing was performed with immunoSEQ multiplex PCR; in TCRdb, only in-frame clones are kept and a portion is missing. Of over 85,000 clones listed, about 89% are singletons. From germline, CDR1 is SGHTA and CDR2 FQGNSA. The V gene end was trimmed by 5 bases and the J gene end by 5 bases; junction bases not matched to a gene: 8. The CDR3 covers 15 residues. This clone showed up just a few times. Sequencing was done on a sample of PBMCs. The receptor's source is a woman in her fifties or sixties with colorectal cancer. V gene TRBV7-2 combines with J gene TRBJ1-3; 8 nucleotides line up with TRBD1. The CDR3 is CASSHDRGSRNTIYF. The CDR3 nucleotides are TGTGCCAGCAGCCACGACAGGGGTTCACGAAACACCATATATTTT. The variable domain in full, completed from reference TRBV7-2 and TRBJ1-3, reads GAGVSQSPSNKVTEKGKDVELRCDPISGHTALYWYRQSLGQGLEFLIYFQGNSAPDKSGLPSDRFSAERTGGSVSTLTIQRTQQEDSAVYLCASSHDRGSRNTIYFGEGSWLTVV.